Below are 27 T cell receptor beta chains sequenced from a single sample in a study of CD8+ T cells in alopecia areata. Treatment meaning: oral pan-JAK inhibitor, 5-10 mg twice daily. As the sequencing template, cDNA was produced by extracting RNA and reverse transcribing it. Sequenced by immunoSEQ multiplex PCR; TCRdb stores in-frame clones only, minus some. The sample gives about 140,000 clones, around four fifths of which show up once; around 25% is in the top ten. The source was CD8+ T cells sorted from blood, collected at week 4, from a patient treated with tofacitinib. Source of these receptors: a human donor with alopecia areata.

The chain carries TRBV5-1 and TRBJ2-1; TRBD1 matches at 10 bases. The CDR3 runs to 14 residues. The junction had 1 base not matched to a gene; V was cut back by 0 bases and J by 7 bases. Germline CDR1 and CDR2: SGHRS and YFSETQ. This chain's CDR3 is CASSLGQGANEQFF. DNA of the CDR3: TGCGCCAGCAGCTTGGGACAGGGGGCGAATGAGCAGTTCTTC. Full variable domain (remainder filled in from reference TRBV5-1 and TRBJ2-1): KAGVTQTPRYLIKTRGQQVTLSCSPISGHRSVSWYQQTPGQGLQFLFEYFSETQRNKGNFPGRFSGRQFSNSRSEMNVSTLELGDSALYLCASSLGQGANEQFFGPGTRLTVL.

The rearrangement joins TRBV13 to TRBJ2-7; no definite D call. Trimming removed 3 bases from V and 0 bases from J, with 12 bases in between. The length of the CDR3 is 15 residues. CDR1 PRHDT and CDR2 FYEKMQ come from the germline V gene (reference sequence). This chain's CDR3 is CASSFQLGFSYEQYF. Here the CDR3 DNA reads TGTGCCAGCAGCTTCCAACTGGGCTTCTCCTACGAGCAGTACTTC.

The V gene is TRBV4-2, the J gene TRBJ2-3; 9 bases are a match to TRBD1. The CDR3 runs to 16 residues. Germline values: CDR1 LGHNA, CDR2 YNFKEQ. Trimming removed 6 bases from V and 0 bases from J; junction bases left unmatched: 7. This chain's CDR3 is CASSLGQGFSTDTQYF. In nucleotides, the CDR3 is TGTGCCAGCAGTCTCGGACAGGGGTTTAGCACAGATACGCAGTATTTT.

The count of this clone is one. CDR3 sequence (DNA): TGTGCCAGCAGCTTTCCTCTCGGGACCCCCCACAATGAGCAGTTCTTC. Translation gives CASSFPLGTPHNEQFF. V gene TRBV7-9 combines with J gene TRBJ2-1, with D perhaps assigned TRBD1 or TRBD2 (5 bases each). V gave up 3 bases and J gave up 5 bases, with 17 bases separating them. This CDR3 contains 16 residues. Germline CDR1 SEHNR, CDR2 FQNEAQ (reference sequence). Full variable domain (rest looked up from reference TRBV7-9 and TRBJ2-1): DTGVSQNPRHKITKRGQNVTFRCDPISEHNRLYWYRQTLGQGPEFLTYFQNEAQLEKSRLLSDRFSAERPKGSFSTLEIQRTEQGDSAMYLCASSFPLGTPHNEQFFGPGTRLTVL.

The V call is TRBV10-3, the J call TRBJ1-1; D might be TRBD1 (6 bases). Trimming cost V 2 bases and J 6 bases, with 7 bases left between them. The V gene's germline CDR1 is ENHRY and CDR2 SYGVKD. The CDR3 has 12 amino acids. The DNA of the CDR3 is TGTGCCATCAGTGAGGGGGGCCCTGAAGCTTTCTTT. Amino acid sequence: CAISEGGPEAFF.

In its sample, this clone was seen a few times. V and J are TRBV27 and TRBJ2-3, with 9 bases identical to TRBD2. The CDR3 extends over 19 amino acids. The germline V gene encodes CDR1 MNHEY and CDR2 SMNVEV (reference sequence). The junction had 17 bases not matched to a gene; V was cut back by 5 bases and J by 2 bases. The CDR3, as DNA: TGTGCCAGCAGTAATATCCCCTTTAATAGCGGGGGTCCCACAGATACGCAGTATTTT. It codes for CASSNIPFNSGGPTDTQYF.

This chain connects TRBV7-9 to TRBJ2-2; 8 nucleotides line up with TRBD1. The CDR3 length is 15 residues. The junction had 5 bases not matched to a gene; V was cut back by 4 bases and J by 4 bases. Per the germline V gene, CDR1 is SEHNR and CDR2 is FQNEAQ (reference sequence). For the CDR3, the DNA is TGTGCCAGCAGCTCAACGGACAGGGCCACCGGGGAGCTGTTTTTT. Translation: CASSSTDRATGELFF.

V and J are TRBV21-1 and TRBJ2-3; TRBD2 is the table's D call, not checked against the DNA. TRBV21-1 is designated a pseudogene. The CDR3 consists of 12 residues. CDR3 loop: CASSPGRLAGFF. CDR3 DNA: TGTGCCAGCAGCCCCGGTCGGCTAGCGGGGTTTTTC.

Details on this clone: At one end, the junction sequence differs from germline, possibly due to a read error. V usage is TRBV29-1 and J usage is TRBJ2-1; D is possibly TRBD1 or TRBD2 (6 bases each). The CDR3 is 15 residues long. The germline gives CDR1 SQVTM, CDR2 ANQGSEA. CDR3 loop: CSAEGRGDYYNEQFF. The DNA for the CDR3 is TGCAGCGCTGAAGGAAGGGGGGATTATTACAATGAGCAGTTCTTC.

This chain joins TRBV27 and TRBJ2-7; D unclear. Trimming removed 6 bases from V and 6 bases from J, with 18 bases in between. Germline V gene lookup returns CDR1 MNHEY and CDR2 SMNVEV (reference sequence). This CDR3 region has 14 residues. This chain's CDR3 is CASSRIVGPFEQYF. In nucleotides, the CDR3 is TGTGCCAGCAGCCGGATTGTGGGCCCCTTCGAGCAGTACTTC.

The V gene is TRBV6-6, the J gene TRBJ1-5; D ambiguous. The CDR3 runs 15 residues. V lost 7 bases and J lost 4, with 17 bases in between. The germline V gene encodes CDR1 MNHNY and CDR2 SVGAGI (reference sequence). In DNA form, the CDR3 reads TGTGCCAGCAACCCGGCGGGAGGCGGAAATCAGCCCCAGCATTTT. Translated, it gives CASNPAGGGNQPQHF.

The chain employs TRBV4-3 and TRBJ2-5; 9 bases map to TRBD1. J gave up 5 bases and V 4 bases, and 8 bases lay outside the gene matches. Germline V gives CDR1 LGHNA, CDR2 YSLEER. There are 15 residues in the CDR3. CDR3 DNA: TGCGCCAGCAGCCGCTTGGGACAGGGTCCCGAGACCCAGTACTTC. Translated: CASSRLGQGPETQYF.

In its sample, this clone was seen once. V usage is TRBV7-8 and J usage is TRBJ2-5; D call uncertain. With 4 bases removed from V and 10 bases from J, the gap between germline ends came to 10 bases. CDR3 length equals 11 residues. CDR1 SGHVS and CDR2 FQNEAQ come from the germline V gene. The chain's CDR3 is CASSSVRDQYF. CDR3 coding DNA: TGTGCCAGCAGCTCTGTAAGGGACCAGTACTTC. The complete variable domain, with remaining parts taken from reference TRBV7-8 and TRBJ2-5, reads GAGVSQSPRYKVAKRGQDVALRCDPISGHVSLFWYQQALGQGPEFLTYFQNEAQLDKSGLPSDRFFAERPEGSVSTLKIQRTQQEDSAVYLCASSSVRDQYFGPGTRLLVL.

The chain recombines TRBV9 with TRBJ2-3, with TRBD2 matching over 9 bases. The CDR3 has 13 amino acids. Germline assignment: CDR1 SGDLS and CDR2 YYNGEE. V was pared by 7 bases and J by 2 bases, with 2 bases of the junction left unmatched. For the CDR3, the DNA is TGTGCCAGCGGGACTAGCCCCACAGATACGCAGTATTTT. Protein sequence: CASGTSPTDTQYF.

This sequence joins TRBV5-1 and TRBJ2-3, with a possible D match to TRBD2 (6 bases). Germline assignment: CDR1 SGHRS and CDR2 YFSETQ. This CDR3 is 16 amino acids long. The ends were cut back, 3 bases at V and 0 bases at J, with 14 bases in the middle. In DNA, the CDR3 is TGCGCCAGCAGCTCTGCGTCGGGGACTAGCACAGATACGCAGTATTTT. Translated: CASSSASGTSTDTQYF.

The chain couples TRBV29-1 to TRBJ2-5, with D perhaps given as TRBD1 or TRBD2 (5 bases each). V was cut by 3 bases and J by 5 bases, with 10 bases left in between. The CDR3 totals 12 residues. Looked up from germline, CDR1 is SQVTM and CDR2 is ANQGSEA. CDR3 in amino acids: CSVEGDGETQYF. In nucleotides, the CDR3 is TGCAGCGTTGAGGGGGACGGGGAGACCCAGTACTTC.

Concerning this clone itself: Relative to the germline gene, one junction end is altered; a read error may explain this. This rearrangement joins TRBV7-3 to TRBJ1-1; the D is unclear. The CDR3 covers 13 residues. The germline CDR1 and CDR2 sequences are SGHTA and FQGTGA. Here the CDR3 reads CASSLMLKTEAFF. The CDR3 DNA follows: TGTGCCAGCAGCTTAATGTTGAAGACTGAAGCTTTCTTT.

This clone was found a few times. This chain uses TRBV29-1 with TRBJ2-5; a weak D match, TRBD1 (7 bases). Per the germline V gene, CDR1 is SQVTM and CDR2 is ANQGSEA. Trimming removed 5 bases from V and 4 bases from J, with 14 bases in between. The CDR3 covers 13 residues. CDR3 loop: CSVSYRGGETQYF. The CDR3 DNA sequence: TGCAGCGTTTCTTACAGGGGAGGAGAGACCCAGTACTTC.

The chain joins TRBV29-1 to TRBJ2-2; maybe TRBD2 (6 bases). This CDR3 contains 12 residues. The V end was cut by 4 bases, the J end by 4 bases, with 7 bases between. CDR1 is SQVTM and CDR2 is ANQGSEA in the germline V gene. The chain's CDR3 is CSVGGLTGELFF. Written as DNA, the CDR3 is TGCAGCGTTGGGGGACTCACCGGGGAGCTGTTTTTT.

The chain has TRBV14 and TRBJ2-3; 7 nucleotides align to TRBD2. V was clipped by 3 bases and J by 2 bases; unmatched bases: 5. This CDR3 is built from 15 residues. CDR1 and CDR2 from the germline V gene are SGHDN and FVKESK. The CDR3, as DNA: TGTGCCAGCAGCCAGGGCGGGAGCCCCACAGATACGCAGTATTTT. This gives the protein CASSQGGSPTDTQYF.

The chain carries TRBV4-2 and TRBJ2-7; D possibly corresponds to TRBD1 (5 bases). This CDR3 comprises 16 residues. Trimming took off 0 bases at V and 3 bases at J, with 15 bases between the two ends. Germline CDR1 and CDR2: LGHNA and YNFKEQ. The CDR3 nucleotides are TGTGCCAGCAGCCAAGAAGGTTCAGGGCCCCTCTACGAGCAGTACTTC. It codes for CASSQEGSGPLYEQYF.

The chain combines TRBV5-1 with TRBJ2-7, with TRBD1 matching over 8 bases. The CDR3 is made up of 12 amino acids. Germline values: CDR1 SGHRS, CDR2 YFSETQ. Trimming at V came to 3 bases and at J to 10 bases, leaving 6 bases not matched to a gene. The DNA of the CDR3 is TGCGCCAGCAGCTCGACAGGGGAGCGACAGTACTTC. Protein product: CASSSTGERQYF.

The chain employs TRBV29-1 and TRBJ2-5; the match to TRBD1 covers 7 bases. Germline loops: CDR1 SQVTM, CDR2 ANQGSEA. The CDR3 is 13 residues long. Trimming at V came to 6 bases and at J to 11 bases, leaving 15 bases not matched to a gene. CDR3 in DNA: TGCAGCGTGGCCGAGGGACAGTCCTGGGAGCAGTACTTC. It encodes CSVAEGQSWEQYF.

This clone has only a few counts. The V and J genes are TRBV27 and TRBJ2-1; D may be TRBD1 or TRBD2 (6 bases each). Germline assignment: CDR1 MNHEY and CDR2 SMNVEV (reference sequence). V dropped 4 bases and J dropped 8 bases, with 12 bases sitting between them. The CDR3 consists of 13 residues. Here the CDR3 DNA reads TGTGCCAGCAGTTACTCGGGGGCTGATGAGCAGTTCTTC. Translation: CASSYSGADEQFF.

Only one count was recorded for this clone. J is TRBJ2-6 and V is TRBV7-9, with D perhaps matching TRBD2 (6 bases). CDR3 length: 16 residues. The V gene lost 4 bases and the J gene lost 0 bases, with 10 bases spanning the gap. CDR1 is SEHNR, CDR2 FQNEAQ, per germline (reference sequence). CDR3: CASSSGLSSGANVLTF. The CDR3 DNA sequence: TGTGCCAGCAGCTCGGGACTCAGCTCTGGGGCCAACGTCCTGACTTTC.

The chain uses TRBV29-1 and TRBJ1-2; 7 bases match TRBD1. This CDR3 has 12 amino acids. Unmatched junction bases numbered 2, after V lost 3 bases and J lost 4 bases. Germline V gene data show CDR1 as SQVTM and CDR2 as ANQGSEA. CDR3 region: CSVEEGAYGYTF. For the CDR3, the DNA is TGCAGCGTTGAGGAGGGGGCCTATGGCTACACCTTC. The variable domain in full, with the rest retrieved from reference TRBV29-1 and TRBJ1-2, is SAVISQKPSRDICQRGTSLTIQCQVDSQVTMMFWYRQQPGQSLTLIATANQGSEATYESGFVIDKFPISRPNLTFSTLTVSNMSPEDSSIYLCSVEEGAYGYTFGSGTRLTVV.

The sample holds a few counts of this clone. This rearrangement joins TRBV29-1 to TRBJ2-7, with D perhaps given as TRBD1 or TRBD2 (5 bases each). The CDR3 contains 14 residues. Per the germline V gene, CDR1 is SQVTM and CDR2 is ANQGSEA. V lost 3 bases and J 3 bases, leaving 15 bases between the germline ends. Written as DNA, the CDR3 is TGCAGCGTTGAGCTTCCGGGACGGAGCTACGAGCAGTACTTC. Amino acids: CSVELPGRSYEQYF.